A single sample is the source of the 23 T cell receptor beta chains below, sequenced in a study of T cell responses to AZD1222 COVID-19 vaccine. The data were produced by immunoSEQ multiplex PCR, yet TCRdb's version contains in-frame clones alone and is incomplete. This sample has some 150,000 clones, with around 90% found just once. The sample consisted of peripheral blood, taken 28 days after the second dose of the MenACWY control vaccine. These receptors all stem from an adult who received the MenACWY meningococcal vaccine as a control.

The rearrangement uses TRBV24-1 and TRBJ2-7, with 12 bases lining up with TRBD2. The ends lost 4 bases at V and 5 bases at J; junction bases unmatched: 17. Looked up from germline, CDR1 is KGHDR and CDR2 is SFDVKD. This CDR3 has 19 residues. In DNA form, the CDR3 reads TGTGCCACCAGTGACCACCCCGGATCGACTAGCGGGAGAGTGAACGAGCAGTACTTC. Amino acid sequence: CATSDHPGSTSGRVNEQYF.

The chain couples TRBV28 to TRBJ1-2, with D possibly matching TRBD1 (5 bases). Trimming stripped 7 bases from V and 5 bases from J, with 11 bases between. The CDR3 runs 12 residues. Germline CDR1 is MDHEN and CDR2 is SYDVKM. The DNA for the CDR3 is TGTGCCAGCACCCCTGAGGGGTATGGCTACACCTTC. Its translation is CASTPEGYGYTF.

The chain has TRBV30 and TRBJ2-4; 10 bases are shared with TRBD1. V was clipped by 5 bases and J by 5 bases; unmatched bases: 0. This CDR3 has 12 amino acids. Germline CDR1 and CDR2: GTSNPN and SVGIG (reference sequence). Written as DNA, the CDR3 is TGTGCCTGGGACAGGGGGCAAAACATTCAGTACTTC. This encodes CAWDRGQNIQYF.

The rearrangement uses TRBV9 and TRBJ2-2; TRBD1 aligns across 7 bases. The V gene end was trimmed by 4 bases and the J gene end by 0 bases; junction bases not matched to a gene: 6. The CDR3 sequence is 16 residues long. CDR1 SGDLS and CDR2 YYNGEE come from the germline V gene. CDR3 nucleotide sequence: TGTGCCAGCAGCCCATGGGACAGACCGAACACCGGGGAGCTGTTTTTT. The encoded protein is CASSPWDRPNTGELFF.

The V and J genes are TRBV19 and TRBJ2-3; D ambiguous. Trimming left V 7 bases short and J 4 bases short, with 12 bases between. This CDR3 is 13 amino acids long. The germline V gene has CDR1 LNHDA and CDR2 SQIVND (reference sequence). CDR3 residues: CASTADLSDTQYF. CDR3 DNA: TGTGCCAGTACCGCCGACTTGTCAGATACGCAGTATTTT.

J is TRBJ2-5 and V is TRBV4-2; D gene unclear. The CDR3 is 13 amino acids. Germline V CDR1 and CDR2: LGHNA, YNFKEQ. Trimming left V 0 bases short and J 4 bases short, with 6 bases between. The DNA of the CDR3 is TGTGCCAGCAGCCAAGATCGGTTAGAGACCCAGTACTTC. It is translated as CASSQDRLETQYF.

The gene calls are TRBV19 and TRBJ1-5; a possible D gene is TRBD1 (5 bases). V lost 4 bases and J lost 0, with 10 bases in between. Germline values: CDR1 LNHDA, CDR2 SQIVND (reference sequence). This CDR3 spans 15 amino acids. The CDR3 bases are TGTGCCAGTAGTACGGGGCCTTATAGCAATCAGCCCCAGCATTTT. Translation: CASSTGPYSNQPQHF.

This rearrangement joins TRBV3-1 (or the pseudogene TRBV3-2) to TRBJ2-1; D may be TRBD2 (6 bases). The CDR3 sequence is 15 residues long. Trimming took off 4 bases at V and 5 bases at J, with 15 bases between the two ends. CDR1 is LGHDT, CDR2 YNNKEL, per germline (reference sequence). DNA of the CDR3: TGTGCCAGCAGCCGCATGGCCGGGAGTCACAATGAGCAGTTCTTC. Translation gives CASSRMAGSHNEQFF.

The chain uses TRBV28 and TRBJ1-5, with unresolved D. CDR1 and CDR2 (germline): MDHEN, SYDVKM. V was shortened by 2 bases and J by 2 bases, with 13 bases between the two germline ends. The CDR3 has 16 residues. The CDR3 loop reads CASSLVGWSGNQPQHF. CDR3 bases: TGTGCCAGCAGTTTAGTAGGGTGGAGTGGCAATCAGCCCCAGCATTTT.

This chain links TRBV28 with TRBJ2-1; a weak D match, TRBD1 (5 bases). V lost 8 bases and J 5 bases, leaving 19 bases between the germline ends. The CDR3 consists of 15 residues. CDR1 is MDHEN, CDR2 SYDVKM, per germline. The CDR3 region is CASADNPWSDNEQFF. The CDR3, as DNA: TGTGCCAGCGCGGACAACCCCTGGAGCGACAATGAGCAGTTCTTC.

The rearrangement links TRBV6-1 to TRBJ1-1; D not certain. This CDR3 has 17 amino acids. The V gene's germline CDR1 is MNHNS and CDR2 SASEGT. The V gene lost 2 bases and the J gene lost 3 bases, with 19 bases spanning the gap. CDR3 DNA sequence: TGTGCCAGCAGTGAAAGCTTTAGGAGACTACGGGACACTGAAGCTTTCTTT. Translation gives CASSESFRRLRDTEAFF.

This chain joins TRBV4-3 and TRBJ2-5; a weak D match, TRBD2 (5 bases). The CDR3 is 18 residues long. The V gene's germline CDR1 is LGHNA and CDR2 YSLEER. V lost 7 bases to trimming and J lost 2 bases, with 26 bases between them. As DNA, the CDR3 is TGCGCCAGCAACATTGGGGAGCAGGTCATCCATCAGCAAGAGACCCAGTACTTC. Residues: CASNIGEQVIHQQETQYF.

The rearrangement links TRBV27 to TRBJ1-5; TRBD1 is a possible D gene (6 bases). Trimming took off 2 bases at V and 3 bases at J, with 17 bases between the two ends. CDR1 and CDR2 from the germline V gene are MNHEY and SMNVEV (reference sequence). This CDR3 has 17 amino acids. CDR3 sequence reads: CASSLNGQPTFNQPQHF. The CDR3 DNA reads as TGTGCCAGCAGTTTAAACGGACAGCCGACTTTCAATCAGCCCCAGCATTTT.

This chain joins TRBV28 and TRBJ1-5, with TRBD1 as a possible D gene (5 bases). V gave up 6 bases and J gave up 2 bases, with 11 bases separating them. Germline CDR1 is MDHEN and CDR2 is SYDVKM. This CDR3 is 14 amino acids long. This chain's CDR3 is CASRQELGNQPQHF. CDR3 in DNA: TGTGCCAGCAGACAGGAGTTGGGCAATCAGCCCCAGCATTTT.

This clone was recorded only once. The chain couples TRBV27 to TRBJ2-7; tentative D call: TRBD1 (6 bases). CDR3 length: 12 amino acids. Germline CDR1 is MNHEY and CDR2 is SMNVEV (reference sequence). Trimming removed 6 bases at V and 5 bases at J, with 11 bases between. The CDR3: CASREQGHEQYF. The DNA of the CDR3 is TGTGCCAGCAGGGAACAGGGCCACGAGCAGTACTTC.

The chain recombines TRBV12-5 with TRBJ1-2; 7 bases align to TRBD1. CDR1 is LGHNT and CDR2 is FRNRAP in the germline V gene. The junction had 8 bases not matched to a gene; V was cut back by 6 bases and J by 4 bases. CDR3 length equals 14 residues. The CDR3 sequence is CASGESGGSYGYTF. The CDR3 coding sequence is TGTGCTAGTGGCGAATCAGGGGGGAGCTATGGCTACACCTTC.

This clone is a singleton in its sample. This CDR3 reads CASSLTGLAGVYPYNEQFF. The CDR3 DNA sequence: TGTGCCAGCAGCTTAACGGGACTAGCGGGAGTTTACCCCTACAATGAGCAGTTCTTC. The J gene is TRBJ2-1, the V gene TRBV7-3, with 14 bases that match TRBD2. Unmatched junction bases numbered 6, after V lost 0 bases and J lost 2 bases. This CDR3 comprises 19 residues. CDR1 and CDR2 from the germline V gene are SGHTA and FQGTGA.

This rearrangement joins TRBV6-5 to TRBJ2-7; D not certain. Trimming left V 0 bases short and J 1 base short, with 13 bases between. This CDR3 spans 16 amino acids. Germline CDR1 is MNHEY and CDR2 is SVGAGI. The CDR3 DNA reads TGTGCCAGCAGTTACTCGTCGTCGGCTCTTTCCTACGAGCAGTACTTC. This codes for CASSYSSSALSYEQYF.

The V call is TRBV27, the J call TRBJ2-1, with TRBD2 matching 7 bases. The V and J ends lost 0 bases and 9 bases, in that order; junction bases with no gene match: 8. The length of the CDR3 is 15 residues. Germline V lookup: CDR1 MNHEY, CDR2 SMNVEV (reference sequence). The DNA for the CDR3 is TGTGCCAGCAGTTTATCCGGGACTACCGTGGGTGAGCAGTTCTTC. Protein sequence: CASSLSGTTVGEQFF.

The V and J genes are TRBV25-1 and TRBJ1-1; no definite D call. CDR1 and CDR2 (germline): MGHDK, SYGVNS. The V gene lost 4 bases and the J gene lost 11 bases, with 14 bases spanning the gap. The CDR3 sequence is 12 residues long. CDR3: CASSGDLQAAFF. CDR3 DNA: TGTGCCAGCAGTGGGGATCTCCAGGCCGCTTTCTTT.

V is TRBV6-5 and J is TRBJ1-5; D is possibly TRBD1 (5 bases). This CDR3 spans 15 amino acids. The V end was cut by 4 bases, the J end by 2 bases, with 12 bases between. Germline CDR1 MNHEY, CDR2 SVGAGI. The chain's CDR3 is CASSSLGVGNQPQHF. The CDR3 nucleotides read TGTGCCAGCAGTTCCTTAGGGGTTGGCAATCAGCCCCAGCATTTT.

J is TRBJ2-3 and V is TRBV4-3, with 10 bases that match TRBD2. The J segment lost 3 bases and the V segment lost 3 bases, leaving 9 bases of the junction unmatched. The CDR3 consists of 17 residues. Germline V gives CDR1 LGHNA, CDR2 YSLEER. DNA for the CDR3: TGCGCCAGCAGCCACGGACTAGCGGCGCTGGGGACAGATACGCAGTATTTT. Translating gives CASSHGLAALGTDTQYF.

The chain links TRBV9 to TRBJ1-2; D is undetermined. The length of the CDR3 is 13 residues. Germline values: CDR1 SGDLS, CDR2 YYNGEE. Trimming removed 0 bases from V and 3 bases from J, with 6 bases in between. In DNA form, the CDR3 reads TGTGCCAGCAGCGTAGGCGGCGACTATGGCTACACCTTC. Translation gives CASSVGGDYGYTF.